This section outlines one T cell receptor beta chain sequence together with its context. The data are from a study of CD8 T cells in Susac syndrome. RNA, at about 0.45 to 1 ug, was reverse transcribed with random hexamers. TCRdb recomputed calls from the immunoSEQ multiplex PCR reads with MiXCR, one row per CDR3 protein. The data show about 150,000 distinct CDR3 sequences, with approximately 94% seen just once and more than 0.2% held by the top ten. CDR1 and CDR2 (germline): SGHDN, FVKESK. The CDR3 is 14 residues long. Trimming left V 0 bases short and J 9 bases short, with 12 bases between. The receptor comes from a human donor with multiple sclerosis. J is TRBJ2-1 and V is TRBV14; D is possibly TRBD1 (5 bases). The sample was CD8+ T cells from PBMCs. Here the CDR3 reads CASSQEAGKGEQFF. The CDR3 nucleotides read TGTGCCAGCAGCCAAGAAGCAGGGAAGGGTGAGCAGTTCTTC.